The 2 T cell receptor beta chains presented below share a single source sample, sequenced in a study of T cell responses to AZD1222 COVID-19 vaccine. Only in-frame clones appear in the TCRdb table, and some are missing; sequencing was by immunoSEQ multiplex PCR. The sample contains about 75,000 clones, roughly 91% of which appear only once. Sequencing was performed on peripheral blood, taken 28 days after the second AZD1222 dose. Receptors originate from an adult who received the AZD1222 COVID-19 vaccine.

The chain uses TRBV27 and TRBJ1-4; 10 nucleotides match TRBD1. Germline CDR1 reads MNHEY; CDR2 reads SMNVEV (reference sequence). This CDR3 region has 17 residues. V was clipped by 5 bases and J by 0 bases; unmatched bases: 6. In DNA form, the CDR3 reads TGTGCCAGCAGTCTCTCGGGACAGGGGCCAACTAATGAAAAACTGTTTTTT. Translated, it gives CASSLSGQGPTNEKLFF.

This chain links TRBV25-1 with TRBJ2-2; D is unresolved. Looked up from germline, CDR1 is MGHDK and CDR2 is SYGVNS. The CDR3 is made up of 14 amino acids. With 10 bases removed from V and 1 base from J, the gap between germline ends came to 13 bases. CDR3 DNA: TGTGCCACCATGAGTCAGGTGAACACCGGGGAGCTGTTTTTT. Its protein product is CATMSQVNTGELFF.